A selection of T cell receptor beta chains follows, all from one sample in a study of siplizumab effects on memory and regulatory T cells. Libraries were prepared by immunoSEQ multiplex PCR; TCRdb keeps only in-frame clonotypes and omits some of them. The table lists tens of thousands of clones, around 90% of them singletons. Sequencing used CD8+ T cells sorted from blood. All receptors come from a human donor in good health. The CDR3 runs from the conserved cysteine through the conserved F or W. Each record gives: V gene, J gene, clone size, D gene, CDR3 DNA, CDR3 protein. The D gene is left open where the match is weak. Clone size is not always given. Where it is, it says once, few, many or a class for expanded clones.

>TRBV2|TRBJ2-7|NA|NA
TGTGCCAGCAGTGCAGGATCCCACCTCTTC
CASSAGSHLF
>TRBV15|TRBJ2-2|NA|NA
TGTGCCACCAGCAGAGATAAGTTAGGGGACTTATCCACCGGGGAGCTGTTTTTT
CATSRDKLGDLSTGELFF
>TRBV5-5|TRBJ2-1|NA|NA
TGTGCCAGCAGTCGGGGAGCTGATGAGCAGTTCTTC
CASSRGADEQFF
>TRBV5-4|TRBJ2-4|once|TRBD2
TGTGCCAGCAGGGATATCAGCGGGGGGGCAGCCAAAAACATTCAGTACTTC
CASRDISGGAAKNIQYF
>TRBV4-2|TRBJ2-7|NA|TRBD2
TGTGCCAGCAGTCTCAGCGGGGAGAGCTCCTACGAGCAGTACTTC
CASSLSGESSYEQYF
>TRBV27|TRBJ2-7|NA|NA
TGTGCCAGCAGTTACCAGGAAGGGTACGAGCAGTACTTC
CASSYQEGYEQYF
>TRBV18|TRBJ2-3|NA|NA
TGTGCCAGCTCACCCGATACCTCGGAGTCAGATACGCAGTATTTT
CASSPDTSESDTQYF
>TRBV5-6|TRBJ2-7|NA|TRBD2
TGTGCCAGCAGCGGGGGACTAGCGGGAGGGTCCTACGAGCAGTACTTC
CASSGGLAGGSYEQYF
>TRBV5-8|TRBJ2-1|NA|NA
TGTGCCAGCAGCTTGCAGACGGGGGACAATGAGCAGTTCTTC
CASSLQTGDNEQFF
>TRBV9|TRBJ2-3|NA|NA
TGTGCCAGCAGCGTAGCAGGTAGCACAGATACGCAGTATTTT
CASSVAGSTDTQYF
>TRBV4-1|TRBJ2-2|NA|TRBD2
TGCGCCAGCACCCTTAGCGGGGGCCCTAACACCGGGGAGCTGTTTTTT
CASTLSGGPNTGELFF
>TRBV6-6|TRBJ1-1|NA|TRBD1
TGTGCCAGCAGAATACAGGGGGGCGGAACTGAAGCTTTCTTT
CASRIQGGGTEAFF
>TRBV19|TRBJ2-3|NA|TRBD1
TGTGCCAGTAGTATAGTTTCAGGGGGAACAGATACGCAGTATTTT
CASSIVSGGTDTQYF
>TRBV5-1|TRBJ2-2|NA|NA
TGCGCCAGCAGGTGGGGGGACCTTGCCGACACCGGGGAGCTGTTTTTT
CASRWGDLADTGELFF
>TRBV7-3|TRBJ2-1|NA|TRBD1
TGTGCCAGCAGCTTAAGGCCCCCAGGGGGTGAGGACAATGAGCAGTTCTTC
CASSLRPPGGEDNEQFF
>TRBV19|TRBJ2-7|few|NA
TGTGCCAGTAGTTCCCCCGGGTACGAGCAGTACTTC
CASSSPGYEQYF
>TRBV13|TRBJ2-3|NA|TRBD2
TGTGCCAGCAGCTTAGTGGCGGGGGGGCGAGATACGCAGTATTTT
CASSLVAGGRDTQYF
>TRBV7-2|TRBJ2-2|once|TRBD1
TGTGCCAGCAGCCCCCGGACAGGGTCGAGCACCGGGGAGCTGTTTTTT
CASSPRTGSSTGELFF
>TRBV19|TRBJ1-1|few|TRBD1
TGTGCCAGTAGTATCGGACAGGCCACTGAAGCTTTCTTT
CASSIGQATEAFF
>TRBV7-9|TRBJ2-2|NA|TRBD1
TGTGCCAGCAGCTTAGGGGACAGTACCGGGGAGCTGTTTTTT
CASSLGDSTGELFF
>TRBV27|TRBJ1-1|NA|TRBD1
TGTGCCAGCAGTCTCACCTCAGGGGGCGCGTTAGCTGAAGCTTTCTTT
CASSLTSGGALAEAFF
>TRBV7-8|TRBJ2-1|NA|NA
TGTGCCAGCAGCTTAGTTAACCGGGCCCCTGAGCAGTTCTTC
CASSLVNRAPEQFF
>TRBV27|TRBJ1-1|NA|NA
TGTGCCAGCAGTTTATCGGTCCGGGGTGAAGCTTTCTTT
CASSLSVRGEAFF
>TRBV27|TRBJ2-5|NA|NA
TGTGCCCACGGACGGGGGCGAAAGACCCAGTACTTC
CAHGRGRKTQYF
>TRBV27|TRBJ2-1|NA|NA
TGTGCCAGCAGTTCATTCGATGAGCAGTTCTTC
CASSSFDEQFF
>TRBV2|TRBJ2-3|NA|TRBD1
TGTGCCAGCAGTGAAGGGACAGGAAGCACAGATACGCAGTATTTT
CASSEGTGSTDTQYF
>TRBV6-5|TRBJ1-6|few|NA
TGTGCCAGCAGTTACTCGCCGGGAACGGCACCCCTCCACTTT
CASSYSPGTAPLHF
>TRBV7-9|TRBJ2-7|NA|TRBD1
TGTGCCAGCAGTTGGACAGGGCCCTACGAGCAGTACTTC
CASSWTGPYEQYF
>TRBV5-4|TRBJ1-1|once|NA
TGTGCCAGCAGCTCACTGACCACTGAAGCTTTCTTT
CASSSLTTEAFF
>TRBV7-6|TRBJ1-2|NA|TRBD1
TGTGCCAGCAGCCGCTCCGCGGGACAGGGGGTTGGCTACACCTTC
CASSRSAGQGVGYTF
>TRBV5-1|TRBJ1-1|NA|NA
TGCGCCAGCAGCTTGGCCAGACAGGACATGAACACTGAAGCTTTCTTT
CASSLARQDMNTEAFF
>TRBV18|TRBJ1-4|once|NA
TGTGCCAGCTCACCCACGACCAGGGCTAATGAAAAACTGTTTTTT
CASSPTTRANEKLFF
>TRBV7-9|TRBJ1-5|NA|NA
TGTGCCAGCAGCTTAGAGGACGGACATCAGCCCCAGCATTTT
CASSLEDGHQPQHF
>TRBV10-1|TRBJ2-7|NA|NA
TGCGCCAGCAGTGAGTTGGATGACTACGAGCAGTACTTC
CASSELDDYEQYF
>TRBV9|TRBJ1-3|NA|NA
TGTGCCAGCAGCGTAGAGGTCAGCTCTGGAAACACCATATATTTT
CASSVEVSSGNTIYF
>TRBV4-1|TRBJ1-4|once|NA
TGCGCCAGCAGCCAAGACTCACAGGGTGATGAAAAACTGTTTTTT
CASSQDSQGDEKLFF
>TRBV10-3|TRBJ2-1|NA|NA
TGTGCCATCAGTGAGTCGTCAGGTCTAGATTACAATGAGCAGTTCTTC
CAISESSGLDYNEQFF
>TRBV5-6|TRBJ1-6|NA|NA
TGTGCCAGCAGCTTGGGGGATAATTCACCCCTCCACTTT
CASSLGDNSPLHF
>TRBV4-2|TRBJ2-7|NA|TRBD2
TGTGCCAGCAGCCAGGAGGCGGGACTAGCGTTCTACGAGCAGTACTTC
CASSQEAGLAFYEQYF
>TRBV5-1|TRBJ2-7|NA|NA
TGCGCCAGCAGCTTGGGGACTGATACCTACGAGCAGTACTTC
CASSLGTDTYEQYF
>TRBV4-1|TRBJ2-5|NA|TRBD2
TGCGCCAGCCGGCGGGGGGGGACACAAGAGACCCAGTACTTC
CASRRGGTQETQYF
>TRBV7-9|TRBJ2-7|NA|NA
TGTGCCAGCAGCTTAGACAGAATCAGCTCCTACGAGCAGTACTTC
CASSLDRISSYEQYF
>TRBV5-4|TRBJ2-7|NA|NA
TGTGCCAGCAGTGATCCCGGGCGGACCGGGAACGAGCAGTACTTC
CASSDPGRTGNEQYF
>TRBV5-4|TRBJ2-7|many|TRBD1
TGTGCCAGCGGACCGGAACCGGGACAGGGTTACGAGCAGTACTTC
CASGPEPGQGYEQYF
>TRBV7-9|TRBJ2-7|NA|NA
TGTGCCAGCAGCCACGGAGGACCCTACGAGCAGTACTTC
CASSHGGPYEQYF
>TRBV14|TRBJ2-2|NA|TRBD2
TGTGCCAGCAGCCAAGTTCTTCCTAGCGGTTCCGGGGAGCTGTTTTTT
CASSQVLPSGSGELFF
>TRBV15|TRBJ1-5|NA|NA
TGTGCCACCAGCAGTCGTAGGGAGTTCAATCAGCCCCAGCATTTT
CATSSRREFNQPQHF
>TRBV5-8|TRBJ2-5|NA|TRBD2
TGTGCCAGCAGCTTGTCTGCGGGGGGCCTCCAAGAGACCCAGTACTTC
CASSLSAGGLQETQYF
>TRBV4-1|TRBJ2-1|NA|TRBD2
TGCGCCAGCAGCCAAGAAAGCGGGGTCTACAATGAGCAGTTCTTC
CASSQESGVYNEQFF
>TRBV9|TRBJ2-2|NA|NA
TGTGCCAGCAGCGTATTAGGCACCGGGGAGCTGTTTTTT
CASSVLGTGELFF
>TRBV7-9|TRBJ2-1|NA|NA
TGTGCCAGCAGCTTAGGGACTTTGGATTACTACAATGAGCAGTTCTTC
CASSLGTLDYYNEQFF
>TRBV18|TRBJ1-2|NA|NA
TGTGCCAGCTCACCAGGGCAGGGACTTAACTATGGCTACACCTTC
CASSPGQGLNYGYTF
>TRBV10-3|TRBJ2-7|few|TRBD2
TGTGCCATCAGTGAGTCGGGACTAGCGGCAGGCGAGCAGTACTTC
CAISESGLAAGEQYF
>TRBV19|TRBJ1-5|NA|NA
TGTGCCAGTAGTATGTCAGGGGTTAATCAGCCCCAGCATTTT
CASSMSGVNQPQHF